This TCR beta chain was sequenced for a study of blood T cell repertoires in COVID-19. Study context: Researchers got acute and convalescent COVID-19 samples from the United States, Italy and Spain.

Authors' methods: Amplifying reference gene primers gave estimates of nucleated cell counts. The method was immunoSEQ multiplex PCR; TCRdb's version includes in-frame clones alone and lacks a portion of them. V, J and clone size are those of that table, while D and trimming were read from the DNA. There are about 350,000 clones in the sample; about nine tenths occur only once, and about 6.7% lies in the top ten. Looked up from germline, CDR1 is SGHRS and CDR2 is YFSETQ. This CDR3 comprises 14 residues. Trimming cost V 0 bases and J 0 bases, with 6 bases left between them. Enrolment of Seattle patients took place during active infection, and they were followed longitudinally.

Sequencing used peripheral blood. The receptor comes from a woman in her 70s with COVID-19, enrolled during active disease. The chain uses TRBV5-1 and TRBJ1-2; D is uncertain. This CDR3 is CASSLEQTNYGYTF. The CDR3 DNA follows: TGCGCCAGCAGCTTGGAACAGACTAACTATGGCTACACCTTC.